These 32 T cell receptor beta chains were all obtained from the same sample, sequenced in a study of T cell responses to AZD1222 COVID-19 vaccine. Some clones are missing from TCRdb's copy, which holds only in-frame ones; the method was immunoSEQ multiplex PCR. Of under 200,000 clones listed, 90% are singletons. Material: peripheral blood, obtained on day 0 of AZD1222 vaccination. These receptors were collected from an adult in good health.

CDR3 sequence: CASSAPTGLEETQYF. The CDR3 DNA reads as TGTGCCAGCAGCGCCCCGACAGGGCTTGAAGAGACCCAGTACTTC. This chain connects TRBV9 to TRBJ2-5; 7 bases match TRBD1. With 3 bases clipped from V and 3 bases from J, the junction kept 8 bases outside the gene matches. The CDR3 is made up of 15 amino acids. Germline loops: CDR1 SGDLS, CDR2 YYNGEE.

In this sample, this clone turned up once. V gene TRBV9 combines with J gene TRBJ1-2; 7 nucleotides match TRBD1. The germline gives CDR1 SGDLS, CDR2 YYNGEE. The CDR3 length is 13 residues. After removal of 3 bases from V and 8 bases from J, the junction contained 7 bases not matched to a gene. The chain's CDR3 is CASSGDRVLGYTF. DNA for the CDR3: TGTGCCAGCAGCGGCGACAGGGTACTGGGCTACACCTTC.

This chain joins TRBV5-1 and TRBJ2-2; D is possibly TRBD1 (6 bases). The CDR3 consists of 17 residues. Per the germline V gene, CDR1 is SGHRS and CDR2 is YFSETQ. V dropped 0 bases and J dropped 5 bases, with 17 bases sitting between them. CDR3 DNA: TGCGCCAGCAGCTTGGGCCGGCTGGGGGCGAGAACCGGGGAGCTGTTTTTT. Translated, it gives CASSLGRLGARTGELFF.

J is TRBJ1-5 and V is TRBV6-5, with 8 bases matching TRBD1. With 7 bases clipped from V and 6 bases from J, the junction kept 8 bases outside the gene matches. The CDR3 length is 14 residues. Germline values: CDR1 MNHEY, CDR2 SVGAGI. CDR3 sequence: CASILQGAGQPQHF. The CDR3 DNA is TGTGCCAGCATACTCCAGGGGGCAGGTCAGCCCCAGCATTTT.

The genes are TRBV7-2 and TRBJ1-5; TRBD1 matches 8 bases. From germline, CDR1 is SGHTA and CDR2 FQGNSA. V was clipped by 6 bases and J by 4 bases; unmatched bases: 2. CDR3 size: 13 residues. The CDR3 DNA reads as TGTGCCAGCAGGACAGGGGTAAATCAGCCCCAGCATTTT. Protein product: CASRTGVNQPQHF.

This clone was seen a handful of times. CDR3 region: CASSLFKGLFRGGPDTQYF. Written as DNA, the CDR3 is TGTGCCAGCAGCTTATTTAAGGGTCTTTTTCGGGGGGGCCCAGATACGCAGTATTTT. This sequence joins TRBV11-3 and TRBJ2-3, with 8 nucleotides matching TRBD2. CDR3 length: 19 residues. Germline CDR1 and CDR2: SGHNT and YENEEA. With 2 bases clipped from V and 4 bases from J, the junction kept 17 bases outside the gene matches.

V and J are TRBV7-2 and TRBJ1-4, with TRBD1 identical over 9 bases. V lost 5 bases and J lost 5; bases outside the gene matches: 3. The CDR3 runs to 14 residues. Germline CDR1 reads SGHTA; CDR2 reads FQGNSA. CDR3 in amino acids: CASSIDRGNEKLFF. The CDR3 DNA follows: TGTGCCAGCAGCATCGACAGGGGGAATGAAAAACTGTTTTTT.

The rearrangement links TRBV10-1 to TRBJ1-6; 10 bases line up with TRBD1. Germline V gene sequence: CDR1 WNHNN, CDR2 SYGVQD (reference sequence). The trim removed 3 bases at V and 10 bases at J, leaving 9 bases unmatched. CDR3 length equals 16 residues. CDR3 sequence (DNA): TGCGCCAGCAGTGAAGAACCGGGACAGGGGAGATCACCCCTCCACTTT. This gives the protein CASSEEPGQGRSPLHF.

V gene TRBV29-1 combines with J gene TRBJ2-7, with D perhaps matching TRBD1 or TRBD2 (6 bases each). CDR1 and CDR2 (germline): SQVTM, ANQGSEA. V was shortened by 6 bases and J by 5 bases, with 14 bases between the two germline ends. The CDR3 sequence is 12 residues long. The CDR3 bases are TGCAGCGTCACACAGGGCGGGAACGAGCAGTACTTC. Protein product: CSVTQGGNEQYF.

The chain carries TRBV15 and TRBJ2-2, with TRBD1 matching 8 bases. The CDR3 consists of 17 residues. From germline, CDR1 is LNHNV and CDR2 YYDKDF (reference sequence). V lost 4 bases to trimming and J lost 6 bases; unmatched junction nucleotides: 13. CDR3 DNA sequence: TGTGCCACCAGCAAACGGGCGACAGGGGTCAGTTCCGGGGAGCTGTTTTTT. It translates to CATSKRATGVSSGELFF.

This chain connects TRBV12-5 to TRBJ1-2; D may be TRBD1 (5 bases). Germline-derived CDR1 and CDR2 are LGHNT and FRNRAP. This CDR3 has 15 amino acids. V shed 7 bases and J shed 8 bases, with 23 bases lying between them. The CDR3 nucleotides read TGTGCTAGTGCCCTTTGGGGCAGGATGAAGGGCGGCTACACCTTC. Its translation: CASALWGRMKGGYTF.

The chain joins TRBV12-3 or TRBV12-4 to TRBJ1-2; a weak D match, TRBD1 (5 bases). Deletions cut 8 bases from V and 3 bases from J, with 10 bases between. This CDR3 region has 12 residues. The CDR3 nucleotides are TGTGCCAGCGGGGGTTTAGACTATGGCTACACCTTC. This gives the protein CASGGLDYGYTF.

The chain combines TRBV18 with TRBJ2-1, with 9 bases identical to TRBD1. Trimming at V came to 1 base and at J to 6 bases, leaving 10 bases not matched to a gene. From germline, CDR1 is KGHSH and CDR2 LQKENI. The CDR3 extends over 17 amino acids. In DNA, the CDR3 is TGTGCCAGCTCACCACAGGACAGGGGATCTGCGGTCAATGAGCAGTTCTTC. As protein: CASSPQDRGSAVNEQFF.

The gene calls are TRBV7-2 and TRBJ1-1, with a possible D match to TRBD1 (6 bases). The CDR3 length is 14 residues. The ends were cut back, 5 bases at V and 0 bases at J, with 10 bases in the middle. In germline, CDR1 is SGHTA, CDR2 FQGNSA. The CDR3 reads CASSPGGLNTEAFF. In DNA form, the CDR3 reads TGTGCCAGCAGCCCGGGGGGGCTGAACACTGAAGCTTTCTTT.

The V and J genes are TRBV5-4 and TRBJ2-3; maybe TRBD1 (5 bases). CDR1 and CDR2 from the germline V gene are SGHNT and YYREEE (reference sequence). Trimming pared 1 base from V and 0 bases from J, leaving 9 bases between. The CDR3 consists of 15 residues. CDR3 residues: CASSLLDNSTDTQYF. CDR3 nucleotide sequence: TGTGCCAGCAGCTTGTTGGACAATAGCACAGATACGCAGTATTTT.

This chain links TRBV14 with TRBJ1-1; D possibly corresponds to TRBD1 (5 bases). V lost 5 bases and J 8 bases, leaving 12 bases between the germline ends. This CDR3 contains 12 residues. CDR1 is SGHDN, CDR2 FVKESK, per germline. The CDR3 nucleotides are TGTGCCAGCAGCGGTCAGGGTTACGAAGCTTTCTTT. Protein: CASSGQGYEAFF.

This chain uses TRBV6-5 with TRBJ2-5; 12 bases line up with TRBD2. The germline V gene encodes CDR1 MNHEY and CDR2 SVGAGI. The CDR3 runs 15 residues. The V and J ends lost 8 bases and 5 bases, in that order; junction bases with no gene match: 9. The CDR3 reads CASARTSGGWETQYF. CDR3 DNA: TGTGCCAGCGCTCGTACTAGCGGGGGGTGGGAGACCCAGTACTTC.

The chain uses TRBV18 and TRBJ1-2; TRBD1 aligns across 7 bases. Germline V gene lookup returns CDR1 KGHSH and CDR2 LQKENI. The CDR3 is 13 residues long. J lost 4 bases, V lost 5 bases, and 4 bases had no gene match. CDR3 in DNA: TGTGCCAGCTCAGGGGGACAGAGCTATGGCTACACCTTC. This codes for CASSGGQSYGYTF.

The CDR3 DNA sequence: TGCGCCAGCAGCTTGACCGGGACTAGCGATGAGCAGTTCTTC. Its translation: CASSLTGTSDEQFF. This rearrangement joins TRBV5-1 to TRBJ2-1, with 10 bases aligning to TRBD2. Germline CDR1 is SGHRS and CDR2 is YFSETQ. J was trimmed by 8 bases and V by 1 base; bases with no gene match: 3. The CDR3 length is 14 residues.

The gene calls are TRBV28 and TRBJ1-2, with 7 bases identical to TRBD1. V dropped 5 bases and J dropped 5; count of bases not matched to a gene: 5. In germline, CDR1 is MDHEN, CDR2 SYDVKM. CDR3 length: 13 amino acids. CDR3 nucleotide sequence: TGTGCCAGCAGTCGGGACAGAACGTATGGCTACACCTTC. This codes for CASSRDRTYGYTF.

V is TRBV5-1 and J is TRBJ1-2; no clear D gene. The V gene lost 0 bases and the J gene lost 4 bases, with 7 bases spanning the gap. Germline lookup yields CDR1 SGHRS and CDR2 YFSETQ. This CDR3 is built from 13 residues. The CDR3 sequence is CASSLVSTYGYTF. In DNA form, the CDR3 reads TGCGCCAGCAGCTTGGTCAGTACCTATGGCTACACCTTC. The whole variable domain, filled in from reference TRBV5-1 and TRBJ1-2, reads KAGVTQTPRYLIKTRGQQVTLSCSPISGHRSVSWYQQTPGQGLQFLFEYFSETQRNKGNFPGRFSGRQFSNSRSEMNVSTLELGDSALYLCASSLVSTYGYTFGSGTRLTVV.

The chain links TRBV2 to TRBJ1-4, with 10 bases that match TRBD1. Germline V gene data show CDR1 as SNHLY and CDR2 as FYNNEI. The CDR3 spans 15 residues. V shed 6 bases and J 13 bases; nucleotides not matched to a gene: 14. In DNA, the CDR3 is TGTGCCAGCAGCGCCCGCCGGGACAGGGGATGGGGACTGTTTTTT. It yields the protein CASSARRDRGWGLFF.

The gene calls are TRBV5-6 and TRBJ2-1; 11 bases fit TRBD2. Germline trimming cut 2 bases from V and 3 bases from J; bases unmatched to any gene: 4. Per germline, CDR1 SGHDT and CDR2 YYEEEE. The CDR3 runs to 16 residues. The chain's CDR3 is CASSFRTSGFYNEQFF. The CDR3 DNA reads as TGTGCCAGCAGCTTCCGGACTAGCGGGTTCTACAATGAGCAGTTCTTC.

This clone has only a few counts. This CDR3 reads CASTTQQSSYNSPLHF. The CDR3 bases are TGTGCCAGCACCACCCAACAGAGCTCCTATAATTCACCCCTCCACTTT. This chain uses TRBV13 with TRBJ1-6; D is uncertain. This CDR3 has 16 amino acids. Germline-derived CDR1 and CDR2 are PRHDT and FYEKMQ (reference sequence). Trimming took 7 bases from V and 0 from J, leaving 13 bases between them.

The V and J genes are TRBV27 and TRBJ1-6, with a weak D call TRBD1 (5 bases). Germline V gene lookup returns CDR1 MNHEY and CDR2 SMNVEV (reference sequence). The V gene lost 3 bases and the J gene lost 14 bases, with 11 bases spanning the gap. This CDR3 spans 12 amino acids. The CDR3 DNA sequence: TGTGCCAGCAGTTTGGGGGTAGGAGCCCTCCACTTT. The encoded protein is CASSLGVGALHF.

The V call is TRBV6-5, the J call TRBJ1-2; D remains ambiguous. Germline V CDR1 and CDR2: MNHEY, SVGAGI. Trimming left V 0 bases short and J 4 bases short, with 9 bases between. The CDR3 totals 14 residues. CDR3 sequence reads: CASSYSGAVYGYTF. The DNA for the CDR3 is TGTGCCAGCAGTTACTCAGGCGCAGTCTATGGCTACACCTTC.

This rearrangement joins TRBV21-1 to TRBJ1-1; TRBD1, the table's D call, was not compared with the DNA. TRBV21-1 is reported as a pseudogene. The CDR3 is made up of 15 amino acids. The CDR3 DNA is TGTGCCAGCAGCAAAGCTTCGAGACAGAACACTGAAGCTTTCTTT. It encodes CASSKASRQNTEAFF.

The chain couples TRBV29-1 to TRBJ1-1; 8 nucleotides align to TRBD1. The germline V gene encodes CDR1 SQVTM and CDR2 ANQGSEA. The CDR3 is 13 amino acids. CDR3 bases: TGCAGTGACCTACAGGGGGGGAACACTGAAGCTTTCTTT. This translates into CSDLQGGNTEAFF.

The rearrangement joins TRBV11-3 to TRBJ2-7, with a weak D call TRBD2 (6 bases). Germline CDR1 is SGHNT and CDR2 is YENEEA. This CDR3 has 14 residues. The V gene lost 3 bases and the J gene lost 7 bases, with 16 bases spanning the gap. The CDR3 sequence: CASSFFHGSGEQYF. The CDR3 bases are TGTGCCAGCAGCTTCTTTCATGGGAGCGGGGAGCAGTACTTC.

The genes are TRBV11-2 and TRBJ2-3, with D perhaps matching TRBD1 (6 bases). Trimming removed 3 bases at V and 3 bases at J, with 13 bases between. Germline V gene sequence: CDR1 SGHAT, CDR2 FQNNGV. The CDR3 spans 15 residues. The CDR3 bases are TGTGCCAGCAGCTTGGCCGGACAGACTACAGATACGCAGTATTTT. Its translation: CASSLAGQTTDTQYF.

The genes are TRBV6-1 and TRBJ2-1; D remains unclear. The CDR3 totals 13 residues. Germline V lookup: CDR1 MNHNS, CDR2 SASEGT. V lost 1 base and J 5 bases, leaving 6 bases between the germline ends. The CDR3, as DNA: TGTGCCAGCAGTGAAGAGGTGCACAATGAGCAGTTCTTC. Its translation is CASSEEVHNEQFF.

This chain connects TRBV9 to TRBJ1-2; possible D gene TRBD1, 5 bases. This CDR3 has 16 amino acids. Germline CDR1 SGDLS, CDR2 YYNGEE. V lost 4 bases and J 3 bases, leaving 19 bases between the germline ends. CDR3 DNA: TGTGCCAGCAGCTTACAAGGGACGTCGGCGGACTATGGCTACACCTTC. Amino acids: CASSLQGTSADYGYTF.